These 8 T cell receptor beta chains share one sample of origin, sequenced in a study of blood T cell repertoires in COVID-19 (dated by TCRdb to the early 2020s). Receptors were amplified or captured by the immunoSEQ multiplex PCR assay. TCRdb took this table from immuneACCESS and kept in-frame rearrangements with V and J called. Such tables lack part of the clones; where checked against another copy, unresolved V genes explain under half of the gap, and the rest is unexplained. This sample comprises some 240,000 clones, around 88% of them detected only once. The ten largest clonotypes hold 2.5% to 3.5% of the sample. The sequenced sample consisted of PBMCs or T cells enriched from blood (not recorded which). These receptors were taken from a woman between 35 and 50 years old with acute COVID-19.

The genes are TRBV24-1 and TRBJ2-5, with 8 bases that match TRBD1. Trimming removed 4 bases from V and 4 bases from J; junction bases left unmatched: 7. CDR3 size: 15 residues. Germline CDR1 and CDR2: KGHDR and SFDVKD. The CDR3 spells CATSEQTGAPETQYF. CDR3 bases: TGTGCCACCAGTGAACAGACAGGGGCCCCAGAGACCCAGTACTTC.

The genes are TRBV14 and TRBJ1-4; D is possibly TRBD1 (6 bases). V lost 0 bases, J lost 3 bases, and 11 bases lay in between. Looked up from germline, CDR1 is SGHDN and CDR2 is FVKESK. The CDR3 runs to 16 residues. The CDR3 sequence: CASSQDRTAPNEKLFF. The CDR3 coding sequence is TGTGCCAGCAGCCAAGATCGGACAGCCCCTAATGAAAAACTGTTTTTT.

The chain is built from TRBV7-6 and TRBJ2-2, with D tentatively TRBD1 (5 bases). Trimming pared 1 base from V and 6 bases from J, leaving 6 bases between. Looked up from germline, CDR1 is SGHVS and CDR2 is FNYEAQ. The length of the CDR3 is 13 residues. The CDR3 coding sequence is TGTGCCAGCAGCTTAGTAGGGGCCGGGGAGCTGTTTTTT. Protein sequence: CASSLVGAGELFF. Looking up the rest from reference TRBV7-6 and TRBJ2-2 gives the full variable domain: GAGVSQSPRYKVTKRGQDVALRCDPISGHVSLYWYRQALGQGPEFLTYFNYEAQQDKSGLPNDRFSAERPEGSISTLTIQRTEQRDSAMYRCASSLVGAGELFFGEGSRLTVL.

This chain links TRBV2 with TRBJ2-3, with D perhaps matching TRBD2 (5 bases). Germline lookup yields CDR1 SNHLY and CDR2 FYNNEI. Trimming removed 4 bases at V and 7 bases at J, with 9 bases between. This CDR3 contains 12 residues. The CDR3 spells CASSVEGNTQYF. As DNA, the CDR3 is TGTGCCAGCAGTGTCGAGGGAAATACGCAGTATTTT.

The CDR3 DNA reads TGTGCCAGCAGTCCCACTCTAGCGGACTACAATGAGCAGTTCTTC. As protein: CASSPTLADYNEQFF. The rearrangement links TRBV27 to TRBJ2-1, with 7 bases lining up with TRBD2. The CDR3 sequence is 15 residues long. Germline V gives CDR1 MNHEY, CDR2 SMNVEV (reference sequence). V shed 5 bases and J 3 bases; nucleotides not matched to a gene: 7.

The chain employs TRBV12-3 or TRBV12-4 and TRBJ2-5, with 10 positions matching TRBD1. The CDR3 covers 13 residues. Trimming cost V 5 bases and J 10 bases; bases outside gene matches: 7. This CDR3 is CASSQLTGGIQYF. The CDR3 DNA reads TGTGCCAGCAGTCAACTGACAGGGGGCATCCAGTACTTC.

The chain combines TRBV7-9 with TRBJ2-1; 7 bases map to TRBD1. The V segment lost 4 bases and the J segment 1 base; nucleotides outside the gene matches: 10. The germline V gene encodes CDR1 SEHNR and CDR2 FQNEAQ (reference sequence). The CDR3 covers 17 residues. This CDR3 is CASSSESTGLSYNEQFF. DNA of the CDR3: TGTGCCAGCAGCTCCGAATCGACAGGGCTTTCCTACAATGAGCAGTTCTTC.

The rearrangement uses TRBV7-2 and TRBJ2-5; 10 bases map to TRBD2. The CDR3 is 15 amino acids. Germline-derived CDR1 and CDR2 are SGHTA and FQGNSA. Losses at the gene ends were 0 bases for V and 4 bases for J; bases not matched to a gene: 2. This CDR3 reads CASSLARLAGETQYF. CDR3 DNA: TGTGCCAGCAGCTTAGCTCGACTAGCGGGAGAGACCCAGTACTTC.